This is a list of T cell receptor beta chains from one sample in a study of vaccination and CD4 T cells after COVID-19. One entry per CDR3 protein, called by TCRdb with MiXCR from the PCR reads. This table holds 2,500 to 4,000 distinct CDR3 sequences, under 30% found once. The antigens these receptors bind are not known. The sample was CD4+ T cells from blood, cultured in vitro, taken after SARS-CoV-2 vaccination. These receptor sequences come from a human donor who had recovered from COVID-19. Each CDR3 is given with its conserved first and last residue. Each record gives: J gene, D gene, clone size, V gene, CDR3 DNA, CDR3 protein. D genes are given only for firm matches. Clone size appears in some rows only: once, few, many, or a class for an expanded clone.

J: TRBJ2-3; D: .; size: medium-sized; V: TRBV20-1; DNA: TGCAGTGCTAGACAGGGTAGTCCAGATACGCAGTATTTT; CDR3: CSARQGSPDTQYF
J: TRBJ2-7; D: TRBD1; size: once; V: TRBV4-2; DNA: TGTGCCAGCAGCCAATTTTGGGACAGGACCTACGAGCAGTACTTC; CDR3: CASSQFWDRTYEQYF
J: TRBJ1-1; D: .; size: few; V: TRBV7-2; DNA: TGTGCCAGCAGCCAGGCGGGGGGTCGCACTGAAGCTTTCTTT; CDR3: CASSQAGGRTEAFF
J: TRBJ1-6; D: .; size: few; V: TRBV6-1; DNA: TGTGCCAGCAGTGAATCGAGCAGCTCCTATAATTCACCCCTCCACTTT; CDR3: CASSESSSSYNSPLHF
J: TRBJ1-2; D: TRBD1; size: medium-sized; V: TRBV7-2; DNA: TGTGCCAGCAGCTTAGACTACAGGGGCTACTATGGCTACACCTTC; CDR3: CASSLDYRGYYGYTF
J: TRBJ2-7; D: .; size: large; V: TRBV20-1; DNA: TGCAGTGCTAACGGGTTTGGGGGCGACGAGCAGTACTTC; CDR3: CSANGFGGDEQYF
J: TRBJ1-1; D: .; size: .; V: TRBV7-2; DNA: TGTGCCACCCAGCTTCTGGTAACTGAAGCTTTCTTT; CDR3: CATQLLVTEAFF
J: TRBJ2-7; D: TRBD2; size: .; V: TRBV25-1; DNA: TGTGCCAGCAGTGTTAGCGGGGGCTACGAGCAGTACTTC; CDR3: CASSVSGGYEQYF
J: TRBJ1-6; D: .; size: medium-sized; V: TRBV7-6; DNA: TGTGCCAGCAGCTTAGCTCCGGGACCGGGGGATTCACCCCTCCACTTT; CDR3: CASSLAPGPGDSPLHF
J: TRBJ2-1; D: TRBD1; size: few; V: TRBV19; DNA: TGTGCCAGTAGATTTCGACAGGGGGGCTACAATGAGCAGTTCTTC; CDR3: CASRFRQGGYNEQFF
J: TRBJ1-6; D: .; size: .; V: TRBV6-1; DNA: TGTGCCAGCAGTGAATCGAGCAGCTCCTATAATTCACCCCCCCACTTT; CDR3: CASSESSSSYNSPPHF
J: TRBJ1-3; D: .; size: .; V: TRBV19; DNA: TGTGCCAGTAGCTACATCAAGGGTTCTGGAAACACCATATATTTT; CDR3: CASSYIKGSGNTIYF
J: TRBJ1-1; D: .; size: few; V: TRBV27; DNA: TGTGCCAGCAGTTCGTACACCCTGAACACTGAAGCTTTCTTT; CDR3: CASSSYTLNTEAFF
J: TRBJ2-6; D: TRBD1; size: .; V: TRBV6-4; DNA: TGTGCCAGCAGTGACTCAGGGGGCGCTGGGGCCAACGTCCTGACTTTC; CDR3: CASSDSGGAGANVLTF
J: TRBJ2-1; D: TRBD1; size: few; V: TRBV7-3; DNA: TGTGCCAGCAGCTTAGGGGACAGAGCCTACAATGAGCAGTTCTTC; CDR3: CASSLGDRAYNEQFF
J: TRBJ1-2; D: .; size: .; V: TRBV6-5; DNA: TGTGCCAGCAGTTACACTAACTATGGCTACACCTTC; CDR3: CASSYTNYGYTF
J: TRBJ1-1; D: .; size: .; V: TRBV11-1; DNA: TGTGCCAGCAGCTTCAGGGGCACTGAAGCTTTCTTT; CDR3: CASSFRGTEAFF
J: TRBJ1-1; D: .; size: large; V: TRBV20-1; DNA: TGCAGTGCTGGGACCCGAGGGAGCACTGAAGCTTTCTTT; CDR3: CSAGTRGSTEAFF
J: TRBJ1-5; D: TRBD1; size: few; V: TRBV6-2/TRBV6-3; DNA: TGTGCCAGCAATCCCCCCGACAGGGGGCTTCAGCCCCAGCATTTT; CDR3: CASNPPDRGLQPQHF
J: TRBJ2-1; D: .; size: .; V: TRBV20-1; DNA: TGCAGTGCTAGACTTCGGGGGGCATTGAGGAATGAGCAGTTCTTC; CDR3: CSARLRGALRNEQFF
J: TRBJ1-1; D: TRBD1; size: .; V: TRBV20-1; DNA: TGCAGTGCTAGAGAAGGGACAGGGTTGACTGAAGCTTTCTTT; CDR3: CSAREGTGLTEAFF
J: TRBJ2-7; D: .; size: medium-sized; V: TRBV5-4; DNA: TGTGCCAGCAGGACCGGGACGGACTCCTACGAGCAGTACTTC; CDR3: CASRTGTDSYEQYF
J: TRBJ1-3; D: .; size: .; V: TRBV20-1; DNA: TGCAGTGCCGGAGTACAAAACACCATATATTTT; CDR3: CSAGVQNTIYF
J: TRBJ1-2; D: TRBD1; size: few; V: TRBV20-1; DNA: TGCAGTGCTACCGGGGACAGGACTGGCTACACCTTC; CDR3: CSATGDRTGYTF
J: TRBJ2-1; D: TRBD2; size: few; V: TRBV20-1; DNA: TGCAGTGCCAAGACTAGCGGGGGCTTATCCTACAATGAGCAGTTCTTC; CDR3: CSAKTSGGLSYNEQFF
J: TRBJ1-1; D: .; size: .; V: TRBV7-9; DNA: TGTGCCAGCAGCTTAGTGAGGGGGAACACTGAAGCTTTCTTT; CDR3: CASSLVRGNTEAFF
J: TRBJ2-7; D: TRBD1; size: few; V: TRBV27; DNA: TGTGCCAGCAGCTTAACCGGGACAGGGTTCTCCGAGCAGTACTTC; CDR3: CASSLTGTGFSEQYF
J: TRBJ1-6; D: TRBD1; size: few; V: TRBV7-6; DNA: TGTGCCAGCAGTCCCCAGGGACAGAGGAATTCACCCCTCCACTTT; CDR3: CASSPQGQRNSPLHF
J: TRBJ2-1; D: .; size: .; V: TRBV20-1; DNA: TGCAGTGCTAGCCGTAACAATGAGCAGTTCTTC; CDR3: CSASRNNEQFF
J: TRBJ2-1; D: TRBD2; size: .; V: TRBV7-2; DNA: TGTGCCAGCAGCTTGGGACTAGGACTCGATGAGCAGTTCTTC; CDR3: CASSLGLGLDEQFF
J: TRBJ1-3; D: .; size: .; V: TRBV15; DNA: TGTGCCACCAGCGGGCGGGCGGGTAGCTCTGGAAACACCATATATTTT; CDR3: CATSGRAGSSGNTIYF
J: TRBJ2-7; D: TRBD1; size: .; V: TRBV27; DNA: TGTGCCAGCAGGCTAGGGGGACAGCTTAACCACGAGCAGTACTTC; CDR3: CASRLGGQLNHEQYF
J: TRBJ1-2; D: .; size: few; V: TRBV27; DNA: TGTGCCAGCAGTTCCACCACGGCTCCGGGCTACACCTTC; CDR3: CASSSTTAPGYTF
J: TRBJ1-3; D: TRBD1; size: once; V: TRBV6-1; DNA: TGTGCCAGCAGTCTGGACAGGGCTGCGGGAAACACCATATATTTT; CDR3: CASSLDRAAGNTIYF
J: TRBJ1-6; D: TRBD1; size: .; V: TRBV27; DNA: TGTGCCAGCAGTTCGACAGGGAGGTACTATAATTCACCCCTCCACTTT; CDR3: CASSSTGRYYNSPLHF
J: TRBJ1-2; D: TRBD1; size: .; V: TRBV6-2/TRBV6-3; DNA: TGTGCCAGCACCCCCCTTGGGACAGGGGCAGTTGGCTACACCTTC; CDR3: CASTPLGTGAVGYTF
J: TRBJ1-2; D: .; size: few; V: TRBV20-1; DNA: TGCAGTGCTAGAATTCTTGGGGCGGAGGATGGCTACACCTTC; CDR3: CSARILGAEDGYTF
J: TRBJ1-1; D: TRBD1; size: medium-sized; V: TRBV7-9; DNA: TGTGCCAGCAGCTTGGGGGACAGAGGGTACACTGAAGCTTTCTTT; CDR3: CASSLGDRGYTEAFF
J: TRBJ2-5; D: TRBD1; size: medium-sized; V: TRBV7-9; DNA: TGTGCCAGCAGCTTGTGGGGACAGGGACGCAAAGAGACCCAGTACTTC; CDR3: CASSLWGQGRKETQYF
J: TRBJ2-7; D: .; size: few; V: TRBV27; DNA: TGTGCCAGCAGTTTAGGGGCCTCCTACGAGCAGTACTTC; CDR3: CASSLGASYEQYF
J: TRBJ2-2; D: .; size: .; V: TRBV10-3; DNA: TGTGCCATTAGGAGGGACAGCACGAACACCGGGGAGCTGTTTTTT; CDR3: CAIRRDSTNTGELFF
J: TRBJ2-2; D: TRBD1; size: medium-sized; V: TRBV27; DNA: TGTGCCAGCAGGCCACAGGGGGCATCTAACACCGGGGAGCTGTTTTTT; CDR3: CASRPQGASNTGELFF
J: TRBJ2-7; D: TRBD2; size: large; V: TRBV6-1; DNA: TGTGCCAGCAGAGACGCGGGGGACCGCGAGCAGTACTTC; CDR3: CASRDAGDREQYF
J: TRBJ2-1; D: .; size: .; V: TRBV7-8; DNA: TGTGCCAGCAGCTTAGGACTGAACAATGAGCAGTTCTTC; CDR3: CASSLGLNNEQFF
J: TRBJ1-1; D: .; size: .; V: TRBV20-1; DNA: TGCAGTGCCAGACAGGCAGGCACTGAAGCTTTCTTT; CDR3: CSARQAGTEAFF
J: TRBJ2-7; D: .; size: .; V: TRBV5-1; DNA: TGCGCCAGCAGCTTGGCGGGGGCTTCGACCTACGAGCAGTACTTC; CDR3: CASSLAGASTYEQYF
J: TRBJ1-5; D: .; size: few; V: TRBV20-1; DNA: TGCAGTGCGTTGGAGGGTCTGGGTCAGCCCCAGCATTTT; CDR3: CSALEGLGQPQHF
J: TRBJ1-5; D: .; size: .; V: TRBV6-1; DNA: TGTGCCAGCAGGGAATCAGGGGCACCCCAGCATTTT; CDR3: CASRESGAPQHF
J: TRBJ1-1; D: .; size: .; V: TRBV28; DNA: TGTGCCACGGTTTCAGTGACTGAAGCTTTCTTT; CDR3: CATVSVTEAFF
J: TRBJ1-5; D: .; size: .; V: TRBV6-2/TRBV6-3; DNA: TGTGCCAGCAGTTACTATGGGAGGTCCAATCAGCCCCAGCATTTT; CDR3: CASSYYGRSNQPQHF
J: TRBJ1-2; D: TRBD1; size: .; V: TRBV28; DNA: TGTGCCAGCAGTTCACCCGGGACAGGGAACTATGGCTACACCTTC; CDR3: CASSSPGTGNYGYTF
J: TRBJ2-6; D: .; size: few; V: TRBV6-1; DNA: TGTGCCAGAACAGCCTCCCCCTCTGGGGCCAACGTCCTGACTTTC; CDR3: CARTASPSGANVLTF
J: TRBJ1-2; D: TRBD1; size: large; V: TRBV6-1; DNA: TGTGCCAGCAGTACACGACAGGGGCGAACGGATGGCTACACCTTC; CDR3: CASSTRQGRTDGYTF
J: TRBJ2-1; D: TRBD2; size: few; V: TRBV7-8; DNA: TGTGCCAGCAGCTCCGCGGGAGGGCGGGGGAGAGCCAATGAGCAGTTCTTC; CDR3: CASSSAGGRGRANEQFF